This T cell receptor (beta chain) is drawn from a study of T cell responses to AZD1222 COVID-19 vaccine. Study-level background: Second-dose intervals of approximately 4 or approximately 12 weeks were pooled. Study findings and constraints: Only 5 or 6 people who got AZD1222 tested seropositive at baseline. Sampling that yielded the repertoires occurred only after the peak T cell response. Clonal diversity may have been underestimated in mostly white British donors.

From germline, CDR1 is SGHTA and CDR2 FQGNSA. V was trimmed by 5 bases and J by 1 base, leaving 8 bases between them. This CDR3 contains 13 residues. Using immunoSEQ multiplex PCR, the repertoire was profiled, and TCRdb retains in-frame clones only, with some absent. The data show roughly 50,000 clones, 89% seen once. Comments on this clone: The antigen remains undetermined.

The rearrangement uses TRBV7-2 and TRBJ1-1; D possibly corresponds to TRBD1 (5 bases). The material sequenced was peripheral blood, taken on day 0 of AZD1222 vaccination. This TCR came from an adult in good health. DNA for the CDR3: TGTGCCAGCAGCCAGGGCCGGAACACTGAAGCTTTCTTT. Protein: CASSQGRNTEAFF.